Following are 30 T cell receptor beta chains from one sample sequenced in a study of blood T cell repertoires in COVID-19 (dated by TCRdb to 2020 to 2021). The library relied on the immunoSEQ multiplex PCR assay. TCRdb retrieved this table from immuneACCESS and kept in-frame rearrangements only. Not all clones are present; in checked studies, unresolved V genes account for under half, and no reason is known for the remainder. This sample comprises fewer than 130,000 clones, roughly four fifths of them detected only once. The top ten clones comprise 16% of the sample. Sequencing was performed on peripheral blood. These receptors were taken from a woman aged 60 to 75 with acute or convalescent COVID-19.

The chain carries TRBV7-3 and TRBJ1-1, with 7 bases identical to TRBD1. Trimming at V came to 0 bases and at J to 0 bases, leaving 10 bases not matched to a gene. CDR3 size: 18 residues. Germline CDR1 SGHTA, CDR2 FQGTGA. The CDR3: CASSLTASGDRMNTEAFF. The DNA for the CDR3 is TGTGCCAGCAGCTTAACCGCATCAGGGGACAGAATGAACACTGAAGCTTTCTTT.

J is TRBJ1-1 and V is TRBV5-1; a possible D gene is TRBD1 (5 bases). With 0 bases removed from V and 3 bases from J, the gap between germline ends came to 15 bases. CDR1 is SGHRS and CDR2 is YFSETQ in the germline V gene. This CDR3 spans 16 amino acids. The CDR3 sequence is CASSLAGGAEYTEAFF. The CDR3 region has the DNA TGCGCCAGCAGCTTGGCCGGAGGGGCTGAATACACTGAAGCTTTCTTT.

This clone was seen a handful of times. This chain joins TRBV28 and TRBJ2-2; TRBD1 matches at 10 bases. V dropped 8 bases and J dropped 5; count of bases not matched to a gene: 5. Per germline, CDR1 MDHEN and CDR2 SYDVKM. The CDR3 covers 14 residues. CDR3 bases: TGTGCCAGCTATCCGGGACAGGGGACCGGGGAGCTGTTTTTT. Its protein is CASYPGQGTGELFF.

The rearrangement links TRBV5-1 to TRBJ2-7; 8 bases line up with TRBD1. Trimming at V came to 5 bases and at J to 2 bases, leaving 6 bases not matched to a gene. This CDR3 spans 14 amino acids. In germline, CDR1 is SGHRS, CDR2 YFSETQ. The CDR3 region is CASSPGTGTYEQYF. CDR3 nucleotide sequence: TGCGCCAGCAGTCCCGGGACAGGTACCTACGAGCAGTACTTC.

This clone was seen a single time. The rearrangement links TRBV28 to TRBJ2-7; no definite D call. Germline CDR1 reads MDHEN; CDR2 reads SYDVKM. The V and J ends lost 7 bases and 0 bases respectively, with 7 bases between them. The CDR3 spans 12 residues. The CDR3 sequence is CASIQNSYEQYF. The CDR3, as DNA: TGTGCCAGCATACAGAACTCCTACGAGCAGTACTTC.

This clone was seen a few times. CDR3 nucleotides: TGTGCCAGCTCCCAAGTCGGCGGGGAGACCGGGGAGCTGTTTTTT. Encoded protein: CASSQVGGETGELFF. The chain employs TRBV14 and TRBJ2-2, with D possibly TRBD2 on 6 matching bases. The V and J ends lost 8 bases and 5 bases respectively, with 18 bases between them. The CDR3 has 15 residues. Germline CDR1 SGHDN, CDR2 FVKESK. Drawing the rest from reference TRBV14 and TRBJ2-2, the complete variable domain is EAGVTQFPSHSVIEKGQTVTLRCDPISGHDNLYWYRRVMGKEIKFLLHFVKESKQDESGMPNNRFLAERTGGTYSTLKVQPAELEDSGVYFCASSQVGGETGELFFGEGSRLTVL.

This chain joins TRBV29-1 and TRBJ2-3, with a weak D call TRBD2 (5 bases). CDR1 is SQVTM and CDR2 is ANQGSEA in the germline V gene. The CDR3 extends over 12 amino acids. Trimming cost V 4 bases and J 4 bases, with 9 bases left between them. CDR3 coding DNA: TGCAGCGTTGGAGTCGGGGCAGATACGCAGTATTTT. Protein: CSVGVGADTQYF.

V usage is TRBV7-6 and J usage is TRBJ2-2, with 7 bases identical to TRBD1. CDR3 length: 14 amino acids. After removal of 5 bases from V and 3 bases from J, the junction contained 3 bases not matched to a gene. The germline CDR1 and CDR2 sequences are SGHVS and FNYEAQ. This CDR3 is CASSQDRDTGELFF. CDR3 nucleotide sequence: TGTGCCAGCAGCCAAGACAGGGACACCGGGGAGCTGTTTTTT.

In nucleotides, the CDR3 is TGTGCCTCCACAGGGAAGGGCTATGGCTACACCTTC. It encodes CASTGKGYGYTF. This chain uses TRBV12-3 or TRBV12-4 with TRBJ1-2, with TRBD1 as a possible D gene (6 bases). CDR3 length: 12 amino acids. V lost 11 bases and J 4 bases, leaving 14 bases between the germline ends.

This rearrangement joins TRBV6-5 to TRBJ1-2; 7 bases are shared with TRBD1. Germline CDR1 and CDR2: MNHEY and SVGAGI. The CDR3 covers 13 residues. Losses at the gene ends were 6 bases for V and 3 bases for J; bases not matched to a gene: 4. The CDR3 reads CASSPGTDYGYTF. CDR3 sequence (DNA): TGTGCCAGCAGCCCCGGGACAGACTATGGCTACACCTTC.

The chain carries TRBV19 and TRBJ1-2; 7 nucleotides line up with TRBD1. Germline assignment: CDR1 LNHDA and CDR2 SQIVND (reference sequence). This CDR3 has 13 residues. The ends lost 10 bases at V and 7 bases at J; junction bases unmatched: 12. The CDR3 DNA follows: TGTGCCACCCCGGGACAGAGATATAGTGGCTACACCTTC. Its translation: CATPGQRYSGYTF.

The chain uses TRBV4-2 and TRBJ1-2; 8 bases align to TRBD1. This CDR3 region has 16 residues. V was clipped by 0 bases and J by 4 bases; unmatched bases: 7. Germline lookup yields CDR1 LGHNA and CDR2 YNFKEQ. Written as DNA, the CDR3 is TGTGCCAGCAGCCAAGACAGGGGGCTACAAGGCTATGGCTACACCTTC. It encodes CASSQDRGLQGYGYTF.

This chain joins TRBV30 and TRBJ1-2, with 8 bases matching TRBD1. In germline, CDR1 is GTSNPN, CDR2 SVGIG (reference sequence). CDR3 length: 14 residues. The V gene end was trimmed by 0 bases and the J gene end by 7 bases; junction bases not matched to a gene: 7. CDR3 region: CAWSVGRGPFGYTF. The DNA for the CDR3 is TGTGCCTGGAGTGTAGGCAGGGGGCCATTTGGCTACACCTTC.

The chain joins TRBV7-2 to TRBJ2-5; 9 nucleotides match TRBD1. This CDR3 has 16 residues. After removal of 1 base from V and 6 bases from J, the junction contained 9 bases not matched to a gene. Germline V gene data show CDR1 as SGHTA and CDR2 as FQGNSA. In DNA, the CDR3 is TGTGCCAGCAGCTTAGTCTTTGGACAGGGGCAAAAGACCCAGTACTTC. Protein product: CASSLVFGQGQKTQYF.

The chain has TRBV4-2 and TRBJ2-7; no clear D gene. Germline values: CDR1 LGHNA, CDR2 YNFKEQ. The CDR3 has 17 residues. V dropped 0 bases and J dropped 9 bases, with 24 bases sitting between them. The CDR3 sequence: CASSQDLPRVSATRQYF. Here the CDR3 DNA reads TGTGCCAGCAGCCAAGACCTACCACGGGTGAGCGCTACGAGGCAGTACTTC.

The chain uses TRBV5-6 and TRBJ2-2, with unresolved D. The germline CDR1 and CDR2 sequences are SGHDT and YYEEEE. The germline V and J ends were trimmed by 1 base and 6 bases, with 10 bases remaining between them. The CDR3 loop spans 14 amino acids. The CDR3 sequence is CASSLQDWSGELFF. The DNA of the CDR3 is TGTGCCAGCAGCTTGCAGGATTGGTCCGGGGAGCTGTTTTTT.

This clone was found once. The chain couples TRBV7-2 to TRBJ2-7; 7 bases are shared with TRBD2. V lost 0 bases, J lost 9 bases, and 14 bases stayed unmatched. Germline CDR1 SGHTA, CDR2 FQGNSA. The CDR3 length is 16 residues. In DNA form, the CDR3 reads TGTGCCAGCAGCTTAGCCCCTGGCGGGGAGGGCTTCGGGCAGTACTTC. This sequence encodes CASSLAPGGEGFGQYF.

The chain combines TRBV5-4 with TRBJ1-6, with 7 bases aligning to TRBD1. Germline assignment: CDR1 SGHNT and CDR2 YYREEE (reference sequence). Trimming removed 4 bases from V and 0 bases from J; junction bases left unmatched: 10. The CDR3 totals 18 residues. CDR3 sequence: CASSGQVSTSSYNSPLHF. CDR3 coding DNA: TGTGCCAGCAGCGGACAGGTCTCTACAAGCTCCTATAATTCACCCCTCCACTTT.

In DNA, the CDR3 is TGTGCCAGCAGTAGAAGCGGTAATGAAAAACTGTTTTTT. Encoded protein: CASSRSGNEKLFF. The chain couples TRBV7-2 to TRBJ1-4, with D unresolved. V was shortened by 6 bases and J by 4 bases, with 9 bases between the two germline ends. The germline V gene has CDR1 SGHTA and CDR2 FQGNSA. The CDR3 consists of 13 residues. The full variable domain, completed using reference TRBV7-2 and TRBJ1-4, is GAGVSQSPSNKVTEKGKDVELRCDPISGHTALYWYRQSLGQGLEFLIYFQGNSAPDKSGLPSDRFSAERTGGSVSTLTIQRTQQEDSAVYLCASSRSGNEKLFFGSGTQLSVL.

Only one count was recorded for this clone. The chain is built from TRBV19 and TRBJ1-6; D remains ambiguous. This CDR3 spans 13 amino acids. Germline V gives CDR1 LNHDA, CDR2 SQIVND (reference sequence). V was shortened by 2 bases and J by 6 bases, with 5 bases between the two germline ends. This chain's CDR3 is CASSISFNSPLHF. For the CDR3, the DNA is TGTGCCAGTAGTATATCGTTTAATTCACCCCTCCACTTT.

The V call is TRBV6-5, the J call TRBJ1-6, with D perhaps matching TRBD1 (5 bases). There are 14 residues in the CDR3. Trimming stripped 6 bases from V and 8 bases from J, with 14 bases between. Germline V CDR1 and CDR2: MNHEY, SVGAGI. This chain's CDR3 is CASSVEGRHSPLHF. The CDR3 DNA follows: TGTGCCAGCAGCGTAGAGGGGAGGCATTCACCCCTCCACTTT.

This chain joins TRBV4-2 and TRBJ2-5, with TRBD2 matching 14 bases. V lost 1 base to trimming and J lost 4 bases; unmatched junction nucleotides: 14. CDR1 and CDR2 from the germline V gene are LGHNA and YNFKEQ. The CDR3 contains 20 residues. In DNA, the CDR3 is TGTGCCAGCAGCCAAGTCGGGACTAGCGGGGGCGAGTGGACGGGAGAGACCCAGTACTTC. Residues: CASSQVGTSGGEWTGETQYF.

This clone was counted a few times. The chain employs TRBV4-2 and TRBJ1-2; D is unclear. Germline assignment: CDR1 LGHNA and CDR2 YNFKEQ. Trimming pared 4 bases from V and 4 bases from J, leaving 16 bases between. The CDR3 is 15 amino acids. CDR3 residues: CASSPSVTTSYGYTF. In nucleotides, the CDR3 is TGTGCCAGCAGCCCATCGGTCACTACCTCCTATGGCTACACCTTC.

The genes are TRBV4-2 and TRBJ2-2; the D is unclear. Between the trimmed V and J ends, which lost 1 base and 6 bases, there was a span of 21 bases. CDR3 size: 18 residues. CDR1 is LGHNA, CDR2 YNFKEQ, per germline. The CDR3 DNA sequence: TGTGCCAGCAGCCAAGCGAGCGCGTCGCGGTGGATGGCCGGGGAGCTGTTTTTT. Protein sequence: CASSQASASRWMAGELFF.

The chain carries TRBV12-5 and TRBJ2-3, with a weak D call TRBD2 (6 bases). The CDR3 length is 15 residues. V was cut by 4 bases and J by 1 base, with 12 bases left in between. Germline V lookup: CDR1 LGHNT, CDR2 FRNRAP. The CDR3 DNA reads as TGTGCTAGTGGTTCCGGGGGAAGGGGCACAGATACGCAGTATTTT. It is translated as CASGSGGRGTDTQYF.

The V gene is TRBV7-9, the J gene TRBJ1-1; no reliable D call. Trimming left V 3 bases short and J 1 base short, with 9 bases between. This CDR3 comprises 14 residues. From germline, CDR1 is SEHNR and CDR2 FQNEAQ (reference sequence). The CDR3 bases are TGTGCCAGCAGCTTGTTACACCAGAACACTGAAGCTTTCTTT. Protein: CASSLLHQNTEAFF.

The CDR3: CASSGGGSPYNEQFF. In DNA form, the CDR3 reads TGCGCCAGCAGCGGCGGGGGCTCTCCCTACAATGAGCAGTTCTTC. J is TRBJ2-1 and V is TRBV5-1, with D possibly matching TRBD2 (7 bases). From germline, CDR1 is SGHRS and CDR2 YFSETQ. The CDR3 has 15 residues. The V end lost 4 bases, the J end lost 2 bases, and 13 bases lay between the germline ends.

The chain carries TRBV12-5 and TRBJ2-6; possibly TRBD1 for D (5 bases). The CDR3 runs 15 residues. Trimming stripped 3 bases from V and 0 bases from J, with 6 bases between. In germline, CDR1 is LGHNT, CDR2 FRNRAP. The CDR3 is CASGLRGSGANVLTF. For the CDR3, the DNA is TGTGCTAGTGGTTTAAGGGGCTCTGGGGCCAACGTCCTGACTTTC.

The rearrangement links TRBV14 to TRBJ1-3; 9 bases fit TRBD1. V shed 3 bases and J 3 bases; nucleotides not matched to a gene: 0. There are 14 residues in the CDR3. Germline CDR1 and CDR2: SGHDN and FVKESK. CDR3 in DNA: TGTGCCAGCAGCCAGGGACAGGGTGGAAACACCATATATTTT. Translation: CASSQGQGGNTIYF. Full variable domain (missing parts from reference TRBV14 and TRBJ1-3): EAGVTQFPSHSVIEKGQTVTLRCDPISGHDNLYWYRRVMGKEIKFLLHFVKESKQDESGMPNNRFLAERTGGTYSTLKVQPAELEDSGVYFCASSQGQGGNTIYFGEGSWLTVV.

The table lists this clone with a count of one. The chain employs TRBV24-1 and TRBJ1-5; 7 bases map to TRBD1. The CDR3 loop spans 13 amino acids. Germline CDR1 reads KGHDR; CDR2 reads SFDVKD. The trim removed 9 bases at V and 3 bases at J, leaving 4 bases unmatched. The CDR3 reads CATAGQNNQPQHF. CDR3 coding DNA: TGTGCCACCGCGGGACAGAACAATCAGCCCCAGCATTTT.